This T cell receptor beta chain was found in a study of T cell repertoires in cytomegalovirus infection (dated by TCRdb to the late 2010s). Regarding the study in general: Because public TCR beta signatures pointed to carriage of CMV infection together with the matching HLA type, the HLA type of each donor mattered for the analysis.

Trimming takes 7 bases from V and 3 bases from J, and the germline ends sit 14 bases apart. Including the terminal cysteine and phenylalanine, the CDR3 comprises 14 residues. Just CDR3 DNA is preserved here, 42 bases in frame from base 1. Ten or more counts support this clonotype. Which antigen it targets is not known. No base quality values were provided; no much bigger clone lies one nucleotide off. Sequencer: Illumina HiSeq 1500. The public reads were quality trimmed at Q25 with fastp and then assembled into clones with MiXCR by TCRdb, keeping productive beta chains. A single entry per CDR3 protein holds the most common genes and DNA from its merged rows. In all, the sample holds around 450,000 distinct CDR3 sequences, and approximately 31% of those were seen once. The ten most abundant clones make up around 15% of the sample. What the study reported, not specific to this receptor: The ex vivo response was dominated by HLA-C-restricted CMV-specific TCR beta clonotypes, which also provided the single most frequent clonotype in two of eight donors. In both this cohort and an independent cohort of 352 donors, the cumulative frequency of public TCR beta family members distinguished carriers of CMV infection plus the relevant HLA type.

This TCR came from a human donor in good health (CMV status not recorded). Some clones in this sample may be carry-over from other donors' samples. The specimen sequenced was PBMCs. This receptor chain uses TRBV12-3 or TRBV12-4 and TRBJ2-3; TRBD2 might be the D gene, on 7 matching bases. CDR3 protein: CASTLGGGTDTQYF. The DNA sequence is given as TGTGCCAGCACCTTAGGGGGAGGGACAGATACGCAGTATTTT.